This T cell receptor beta chain was sequenced in a study of T cell responses to AZD1222 COVID-19 vaccine. This CDR3 region has 16 residues. The junction had 4 bases not matched to a gene; V was cut back by 2 bases and J by 2 bases. Germline values: CDR1 MDHEN, CDR2 SYDVKM. Clones were read by immunoSEQ multiplex PCR, and TCRdb kept only the in-frame ones, dropping some. The table shows more than 70,000 clones, with approximately 89% occurring only once. With regard to this clone: What it binds is unknown.

Study-level findings and limits: Spike was spanned by vaccine-associated CD4 TCRs, which were dominant at 160-218 and 743-854. The donor cohort was predominantly white British with a female majority, and clonal diversity may have been underestimated. The peak T cell response came first, and repertoires were sampled only after it. Close to half of all spike-specific TCRs reportedly target regions of the variants that are unmutated.

The receptor comes from an adult in good health. This chain connects TRBV28 to TRBJ2-3, with 10 bases that match TRBD2. The sequenced sample was peripheral blood, obtained on day 0 of AZD1222 vaccination. CDR3 coding DNA: TGTGCCAGCAGTTTAACCAGCGGGAGGGCCACAGATACGCAGTATTTT. Translated, it gives CASSLTSGRATDTQYF.